This TCR beta chain was recorded in a study of T cell clonotyping in hematopoietic cell transplantation. The CDR3 is 14 amino acids. Germline values: CDR1 SGHNT, CDR2 YYREEE (reference sequence). The V gene end was trimmed by 4 bases and the J gene end by 8 bases; junction bases not matched to a gene: 7. Repertoires were generated with immunoSEQ multiplex PCR, while TCRdb's copy carries only in-frame clones and drops some. The sample yields tens of thousands of clones, 85% to 95% seen once. Remarks on this clone: Its antigen is as yet unknown.

Overall study results and limits: Few recipient clonotypes overlapped donors; over 97% were de novo at given depth. Recipient TCR diversity dropped after transplant; expanded clonotypes rose from day 30 to 180. Cells were unsorted, so CD4 and CD8 contributions were not separated.

The sample taken for sequencing was peripheral blood mononuclear cells. This TCR came from a woman between 45 and 65 years old in good health. Some clones in this sample may be carry-over from other donors' samples. This chain uses TRBV5-4 with TRBJ1-2; 11 nucleotides agree with TRBD1. DNA for the CDR3: TGTGCCAGCAGCCCGGGACAGGGGGTAGAGGGCTACACCTTC. Amino acid sequence: CASSPGQGVEGYTF.